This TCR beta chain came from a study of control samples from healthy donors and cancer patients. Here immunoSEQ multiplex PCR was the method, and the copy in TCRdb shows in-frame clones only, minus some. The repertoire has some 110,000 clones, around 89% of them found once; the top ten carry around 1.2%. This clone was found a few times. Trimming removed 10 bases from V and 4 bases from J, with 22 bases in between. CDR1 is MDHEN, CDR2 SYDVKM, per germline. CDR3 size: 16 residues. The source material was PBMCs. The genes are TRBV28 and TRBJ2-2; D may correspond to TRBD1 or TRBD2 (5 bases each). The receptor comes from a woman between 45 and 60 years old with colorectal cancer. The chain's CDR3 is CATLKTLGVGTGELFF. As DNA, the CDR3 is TGTGCCACACTAAAAACACTGGGGGTCGGCACCGGGGAGCTGTTTTTT.